These T cell receptor beta chains were read from a single sample in a study of T cell responses to AZD1222 COVID-19 vaccine. The assay was immunoSEQ multiplex PCR, and TCRdb's table has in-frame clones only and misses some. The repertoire consists of 150,000 to 160,000 clones, with about nine tenths occurring once and the leading ten covering 3% to 3.5%. This specimen consisted of peripheral blood, obtained on day 0 of AZD1222 vaccination. The receptors shown here come from an adult in good health. Each CDR3 is given with its conserved first and last residue. Fields, in order: CDR3 length, clone size, D gene, V gene, J gene, CDR3 DNA, CDR3 protein. The D gene is left open where the match is weak. Where a row states a size, it is once, few, many or the class of an expanded clone; other rows omit it.

length: 15; size: -; D: -; V: TRBV6-5; J: TRBJ2-3; DNA: TGTGCCAGCAGACCCGGGATAGCGAGCACAGATACGCAGTATTTT; CDR3: CASRPGIASTDTQYF
length: 15; size: -; D: TRBD1; V: TRBV7-2; J: TRBJ1-5; DNA: TGTGCCAGCAGCTTAGGGGACAGTAGCAATCAGCCCCAGCATTTT; CDR3: CASSLGDSSNQPQHF
length: 14; size: -; D: -; V: TRBV14; J: TRBJ1-1; DNA: TGTGCCAGCAGCGGTGAGACGGGTAACACTGAAGCTTTCTTT; CDR3: CASSGETGNTEAFF
length: 11; size: -; D: TRBD1; V: TRBV5-1; J: TRBJ2-5; DNA: TGCGCCAGCAGCCCAGGACAGGGAAAACACTTC; CDR3: CASSPGQGKHF
length: 16; size: once; D: -; V: TRBV28; J: TRBJ1-3; DNA: TGTGCCAGCAGTCTCCGTGGTCTCACGAGTGGAAACACCATATATTTT; CDR3: CASSLRGLTSGNTIYF
length: 17; size: -; D: -; V: TRBV6-1; J: TRBJ1-2; DNA: TGTGCCAGCAGTGAAGCGATGGGGAGGGGCACGAGCTATGGCTACACCTTC; CDR3: CASSEAMGRGTSYGYTF
length: 12; size: -; D: -; V: TRBV3-1/TRBV3-2; J: TRBJ1-2; DNA: TGTGCCAGCAGCCGGGGCGGGGACGGCTACACCTTC; CDR3: CASSRGGDGYTF
length: 15; size: few; D: -; V: TRBV7-6; J: TRBJ2-1; DNA: TGTGCCAGCAGCTTAGCGCCGGAAACCCCGGGTGAGCAGTTCTTC; CDR3: CASSLAPETPGEQFF
length: 17; size: -; D: -; V: TRBV7-2; J: TRBJ1-6; DNA: TGTGCCAGCAGCTTAGTAGGGGCTGGGTCCTATAATTCACCCCTCCACTTT; CDR3: CASSLVGAGSYNSPLHF
length: 16; size: -; D: -; V: TRBV19; J: TRBJ2-3; DNA: TGTGCCAGTAGTCCCTTGTGGGGGACTAGCACAGATACGCAGTATTTT; CDR3: CASSPLWGTSTDTQYF
length: 20; size: few; D: TRBD2; V: TRBV18; J: TRBJ2-1; DNA: TGTGCCAGCTCCCGGATCGCCACGTCGGGACTAGCGGGGGGGAACAATGAGCAGTTCTTC; CDR3: CASSRIATSGLAGGNNEQFF
length: 17; size: once; D: TRBD2; V: TRBV7-2; J: TRBJ2-3; DNA: TGTGCCAGCAGCTTAGCGAGGATAGCGGGGGGGGTAGATACGCAGTATTTT; CDR3: CASSLARIAGGVDTQYF
length: 14; size: -; D: TRBD1; V: TRBV5-1; J: TRBJ1-1; DNA: TGCGCCAGCAGCCTGGGAGGGACAGCCCCTGAAGCTTTCTTT; CDR3: CASSLGGTAPEAFF
length: 16; size: few; D: TRBD2; V: TRBV20-1; J: TRBJ2-5; DNA: TGCAGTGCTAGTTCGGGGGCTAGCGGGGATCAAGAGACCCAGTACTTC; CDR3: CSASSGASGDQETQYF
length: 14; size: -; D: TRBD1; V: TRBV15; J: TRBJ1-3; DNA: TGTGCCACCAGTGTAACAGGGGAAGGAAACACCATATATTTT; CDR3: CATSVTGEGNTIYF
length: 14; size: -; D: -; V: TRBV7-9; J: TRBJ2-7; DNA: TGTGCCAGCAGCTCCGCCGACTCCCACTACGAGCAGTACTTC; CDR3: CASSSADSHYEQYF
length: 13; size: -; D: -; V: TRBV7-2; J: TRBJ2-7; DNA: TGTGCCAGCAGCTTAGGAGTGGCGGTAGAGCAGTACTTC; CDR3: CASSLGVAVEQYF
length: 11; size: -; D: -; V: TRBV20-1; J: TRBJ1-1; DNA: TGCAGTGCTCTCCTGTATCTTGAAGCTTTCTTT; CDR3: CSALLYLEAFF
length: 12; size: -; D: -; V: TRBV12-3/TRBV12-4; J: TRBJ1-2; DNA: TGTGCCAGCAGTTCTCAGGGGTTTGGCTACACCTTC; CDR3: CASSSQGFGYTF
length: 13; size: -; D: -; V: TRBV5-4; J: TRBJ2-7; DNA: TGTGCCAGCAGCTTGGACGCGCAGGGGGGGCAGTACTTC; CDR3: CASSLDAQGGQYF
length: 15; size: -; D: TRBD1; V: TRBV5-4; J: TRBJ1-6; DNA: TGTGCCAGCAGCTCGGGACAGGGCGGAAATTCACCCCTCCACTTT; CDR3: CASSSGQGGNSPLHF
length: 15; size: -; D: -; V: TRBV19; J: TRBJ2-7; DNA: TGTGCCAGTAGTATAGATAGAGTGGGCAACTACGAGCAGTACTTC; CDR3: CASSIDRVGNYEQYF
length: 14; size: -; D: -; V: TRBV6-5; J: TRBJ2-2; DNA: TGTGCCAGCAGCGGACTGGAGAACACCGGGGAGCTGTTTTTT; CDR3: CASSGLENTGELFF
length: 13; size: once; D: TRBD1; V: TRBV6-5; J: TRBJ1-2; DNA: TGTGCCAGCAGGAAAGACAGGGCCTATGGCTACACCTTC; CDR3: CASRKDRAYGYTF
length: 13; size: -; D: -; V: TRBV6-5; J: TRBJ2-3; DNA: TGTGCCAGCTGGACGGGGCTCACAGATACGCAGTATTTT; CDR3: CASWTGLTDTQYF
length: 16; size: -; D: -; V: TRBV4-2; J: TRBJ1-3; DNA: TGTGCCAGCAGCCAAGATTCTGGTCGCTCTGGAAACACCATATATTTT; CDR3: CASSQDSGRSGNTIYF